Here is one T cell receptor (beta chain) with its context. Its antigen is as yet unknown. The data were obtained in a study of vaccination and CD4 T cells after COVID-19. The treatment: approximately 9-day PBMC culture with coronavirus spike peptide pools or control peptides (ViraFEST assay). The V segment lost 7 bases and the J segment 8 bases; nucleotides outside the gene matches: 13. Germline assignment: CDR1 MRHNA and CDR2 SNTAGT. This CDR3 region has 15 residues. The Oncomine TCR Beta short-read assay sequenced DNA from cultured CD4+ T cells. Using its own MiXCR run on the PCR reads, TCRdb lists one record per CDR3 protein. This sample has 9,000 to 15,000 distinct CDR3 sequences, with less than 80% found just once.

The V gene is TRBV6-4, the J gene TRBJ1-2; 10 bases fit TRBD1. The TCR originated in a human donor who had recovered from COVID-19. Sequencing input: CD4+ T cells from blood, cultured in vitro. The CDR3 region is CASNSERTGGFGYTF. CDR3 in DNA: TGTGCCAGCAACAGTGAGCGGACAGGGGGTTTCGGCTACACCTTC.